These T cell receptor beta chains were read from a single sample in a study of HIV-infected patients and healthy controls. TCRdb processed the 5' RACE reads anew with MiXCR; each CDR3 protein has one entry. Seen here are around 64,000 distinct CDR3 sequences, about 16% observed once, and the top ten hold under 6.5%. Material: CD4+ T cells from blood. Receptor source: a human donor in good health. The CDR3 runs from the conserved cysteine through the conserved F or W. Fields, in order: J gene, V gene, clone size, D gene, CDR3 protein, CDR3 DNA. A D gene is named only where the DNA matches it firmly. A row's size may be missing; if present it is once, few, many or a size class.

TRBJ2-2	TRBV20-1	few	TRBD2	CSAQTSGGKRRAGELFF	TGCAGTGCTCAGACTAGCGGGGGGAAACGGAGGGCCGGGGAGCTGTTTTTT
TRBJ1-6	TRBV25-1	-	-	CASTRSSYNSPLHF	TGTGCCAGCACCCGGAGCTCCTATAATTCACCCCTCCACTTT
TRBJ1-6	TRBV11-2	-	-	CASSLVQGRNSPLHF	TGTGCCAGCAGCTTAGTACAGGGACGGAATTCACCCCTCCACTTT
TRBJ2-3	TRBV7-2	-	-	CASTFGGRDTQYF	TGTGCCAGCACCTTCGGGGGGCGGGATACGCAGTATTTT
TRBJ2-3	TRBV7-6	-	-	CASSLAGLNPDTQYF	TGTGCCAGCAGCTTAGCCGGACTCAATCCAGATACGCAGTATTTT
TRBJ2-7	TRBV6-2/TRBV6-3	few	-	CASRPYRGLIYEQYF	TGTGCCAGCAGACCATACCGGGGGCTGATCTACGAGCAGTACTTC
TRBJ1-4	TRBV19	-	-	CASSIPGGANEKLFF	TGTGCCAGTAGTATCCCCGGCGGAGCTAATGAAAAACTGTTTTTT
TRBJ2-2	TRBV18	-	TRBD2	CASSPNKGTSHGELFF	TGTGCCAGCTCACCAAACAAAGGGACTAGCCACGGGGAGCTGTTTTTT
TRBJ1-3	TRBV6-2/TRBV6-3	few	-	CASTTGSSGNTIYF	TGTGCCAGCACCACCGGGAGCTCTGGAAACACCATATATTTT
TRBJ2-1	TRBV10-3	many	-	CAISDVPPTPQFF	TGTGCCATCAGTGATGTGCCCCCTACCCCCCAGTTCTTC
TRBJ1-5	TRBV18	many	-	CASSPQADQPQHF	TGTGCCAGCTCACCCCAAGCTGATCAGCCCCAGCATTTT
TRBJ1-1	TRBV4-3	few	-	CASSWQGGANTEAFF	TGCGCCAGCAGCTGGCAGGGTGGGGCGAACACTGAAGCTTTCTTT
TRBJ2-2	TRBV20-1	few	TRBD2	CSAGSGLAGGELFF	TGCAGTGCTGGTTCGGGACTAGCGGGCGGGGAGCTGTTTTTT
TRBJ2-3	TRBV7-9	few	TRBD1	CASSSDRGADTQYF	TGTGCCAGCAGCTCCGACAGGGGAGCAGATACGCAGTATTTT
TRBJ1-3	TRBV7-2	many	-	CASSPGVVGNTIYF	TGTGCCAGCAGCCCGGGTGTGGTGGGAAACACCATATATTTT
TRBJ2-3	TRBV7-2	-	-	CASSSDYTDTQYF	TGTGCCAGCAGCTCCGACTACACAGATACGCAGTATTTT
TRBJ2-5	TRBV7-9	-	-	CASSRDGRETQYF	TGTGCCAGCAGCCGGGACGGTAGGGAGACCCAGTACTTC
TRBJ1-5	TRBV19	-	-	CASSIFGGNNQPQHF	TGTGCCAGTAGTATCTTCGGGGGGAACAATCAGCCCCAGCATTTT
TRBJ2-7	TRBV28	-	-	CASSFRRAEQYF	TGTGCCAGCAGTTTTCGGAGGGCCGAGCAGTACTTC
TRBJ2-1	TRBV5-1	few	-	CASSLTDPTYNEQFF	TGCGCCAGCAGCTTGACCGACCCTACCTACAATGAGCAGTTCTTC
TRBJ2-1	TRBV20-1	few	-	CSAVPGRYNEQFF	TGCAGTGCTGTGCCGGGACGCTACAATGAGCAGTTCTTC
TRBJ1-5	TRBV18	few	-	CASSPQGSLYSNQPQHF	TGTGCCAGCTCACCACAGGGCAGTCTATATAGCAATCAGCCCCAGCATTTT
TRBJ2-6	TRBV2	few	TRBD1	CASRDRAGANVLTF	TGTGCCAGCAGGGACAGGGCTGGGGCCAACGTCCTGACTTTC
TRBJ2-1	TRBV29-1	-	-	CSVMTIPNYNEQFF	TGCAGCGTAATGACTATACCGAACTACAATGAGCAGTTCTTC
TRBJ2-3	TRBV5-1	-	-	CASKAGGTDTQYF	TGCGCCAGTAAAGCGGGCGGGACAGATACGCAGTATTTT
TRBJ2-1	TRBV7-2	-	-	CASSPLFRVDNEQFF	TGTGCCAGCAGCCCGCTTTTCCGAGTTGACAATGAGCAGTTCTTC
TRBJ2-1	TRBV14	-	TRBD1	CASRHPGTGHNEQFF	TGTGCCAGCAGACACCCCGGGACAGGACACAATGAGCAGTTCTTC
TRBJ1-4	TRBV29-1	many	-	CSVVRLRNEKLFF	TGCAGCGTTGTACGCCTTCGGAATGAAAAACTGTTTTTT
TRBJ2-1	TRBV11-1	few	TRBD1	CASSRQGEGEQFF	TGTGCCAGCAGCCGACAGGGAGAGGGTGAGCAGTTCTTC
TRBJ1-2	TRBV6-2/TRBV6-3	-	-	CASRGNYGYTF	TGTGCCAGCCGTGGAAACTATGGCTACACCTTC
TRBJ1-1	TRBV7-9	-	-	CASSLGEDTEAFF	TGTGCCAGCAGCTTGGGGGAGGACACTGAAGCTTTCTTT
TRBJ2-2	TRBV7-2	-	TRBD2	CASRQAGTSGTGELFF	TGTGCCAGCAGGCAAGCCGGGACTAGTGGCACCGGGGAGCTGTTTTTT
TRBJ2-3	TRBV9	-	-	CASSVDSFTQYF	TGTGCCAGCAGCGTCGACTCCTTTACGCAGTATTTT
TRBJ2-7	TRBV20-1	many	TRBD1	CSAPDRGSYEQYF	TGCAGTGCTCCAGACAGGGGATCCTACGAGCAGTACTTC
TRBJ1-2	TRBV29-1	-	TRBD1	CSVEDRAGGGYTF	TGCAGCGTTGAAGATCGGGCAGGGGGAGGCTACACCTTC
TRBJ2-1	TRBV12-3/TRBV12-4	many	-	CASSFRMRDNEQFF	TGTGCCAGCAGTTTCCGGATGCGAGACAATGAGCAGTTCTTC
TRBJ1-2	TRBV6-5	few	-	CASSLTGVNYGYTF	TGTGCCAGCAGTCTAACGGGCGTGAACTATGGCTACACCTTC
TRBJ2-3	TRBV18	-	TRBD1	CASSGTGTRTDTQYF	TGTGCCAGCTCAGGGACAGGCACTCGCACAGATACGCAGTATTTT
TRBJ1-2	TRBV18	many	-	CASSPFGYGYTF	TGTGCCAGCTCACCATTCGGCTATGGCTACACCTTC
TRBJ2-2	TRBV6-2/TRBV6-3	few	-	CASSRPLRTGELFF	TGTGCCAGCAGTCGACCGTTGAGGACCGGGGAGCTGTTTTTT
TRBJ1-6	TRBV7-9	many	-	CATRLAGNNSPLHF	TGTGCCACCAGGTTGGCAGGGAATAATTCACCCCTCCACTTT
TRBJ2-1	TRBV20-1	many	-	CSASMVRGLVNEQFF	TGCAGTGCCTCAATGGTGCGGGGGCTGGTCAATGAGCAGTTCTTC
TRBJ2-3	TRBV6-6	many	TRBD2	CASRSGGPSTDTQYF	TGTGCCAGCAGGAGCGGGGGGCCAAGCACAGATACGCAGTATTTT
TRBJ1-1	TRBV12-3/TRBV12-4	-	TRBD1	CASSRLGTVGAFF	TGTGCCAGCAGTCGTTTGGGGACAGTGGGAGCTTTCTTT
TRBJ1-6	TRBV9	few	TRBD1	CASSVVGTGFSPLHF	TGTGCCAGCAGCGTAGTTGGGACAGGGTTTTCACCCCTCCACTTT
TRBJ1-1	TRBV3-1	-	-	CASSQVGGHTEAFF	TGTGCCAGCAGCCAAGTTGGGGGGCACACTGAAGCTTTCTTT
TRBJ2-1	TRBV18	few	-	CASSQFSSYNEQFF	TGTGCCAGCTCACAGTTCTCTTCCTACAATGAGCAGTTCTTC
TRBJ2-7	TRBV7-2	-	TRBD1	CASSFQTGGFNEQYF	TGTGCCAGCAGCTTCCAGACAGGGGGCTTCAACGAGCAGTACTTC
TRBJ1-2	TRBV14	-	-	CASSQDPSYGYTF	TGTGCCAGCAGCCAGGACCCTTCGTATGGCTACACCTTC
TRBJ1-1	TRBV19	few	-	CASSMDGPTTEAFF	TGTGCCAGTAGTATGGATGGACCGACGACTGAAGCTTTCTTT
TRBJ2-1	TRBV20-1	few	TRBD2	CSARDGAGGWDEQFF	TGCAGTGCTAGAGATGGGGCGGGAGGCTGGGATGAGCAGTTCTTC
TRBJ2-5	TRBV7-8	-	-	CASSDPGRMAGETQYF	TGTGCCAGCAGCGACCCAGGACGGATGGCGGGAGAGACCCAGTACTTC
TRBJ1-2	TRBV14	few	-	CASSPISVNYGYTF	TGTGCCAGCAGCCCCATCTCAGTTAACTATGGCTACACCTTC
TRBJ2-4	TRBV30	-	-	CAWSGGVLAKNIQYF	TGTGCCTGGAGTGGTGGGGTTCTAGCCAAAAACATTCAGTACTTC
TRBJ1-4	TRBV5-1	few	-	CASTRDSTNEKLFF	TGCGCCAGCACCCGGGACTCGACTAATGAAAAACTGTTTTTT
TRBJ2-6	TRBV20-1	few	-	CSAKEGGANVLTF	TGCAGTGCTAAAGAGGGGGGGGCCAACGTCCTGACTTTC
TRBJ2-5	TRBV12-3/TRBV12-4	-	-	CASSQATGQETQYF	TGTGCCAGCAGCCAAGCCACGGGGCAAGAGACCCAGTACTTC
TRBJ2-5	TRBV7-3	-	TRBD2	CASSFSGGPQETQYF	TGTGCCAGCAGCTTTTCGGGAGGGCCCCAAGAGACCCAGTACTTC
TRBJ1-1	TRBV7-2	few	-	CASSLNRVAEAFF	TGTGCCAGCAGCTTAAATAGGGTGGCTGAAGCTTTCTTT